This T cell receptor beta chain came from a study of response to subunit inactivated influenza vaccine (dated by TCRdb to the late 2010s). Study-wide context: The study used deep quantitative T cell receptor repertoire profiling to track responses to a trivalent subunit inactivated influenza vaccine. What the authors observed across the whole study: The authors proposed that each seasonal influenza vaccination may bring in only a limited number of new T cells.

The library relied on RT-PCR. Sequenced using an Illumina HiSeq 2500. TCRdb itself trimmed the public reads at Q25 with fastp, ran MiXCR and retained productive beta chains. Merged by CDR3 protein, the rows form single entries marked with the most common genes and DNA. Within this sample are about 780,000 distinct CDR3 sequences, with approximately 18% of them counted one time only. Under 13% of the sample is held by the ten biggest clonotypes. CDR1 is given as MNHEY and CDR2 as SVGEGT, both from the germline V gene. V loses 0 bases of germline sequence and J loses 1 base, and the interval between the two ends is 10 bases. Reading from cysteine to phenylalanine, the CDR3 counts 15 amino acids. The DNA shown is the 45-base CDR3, in frame from base 1. As regards this clonotype: Its antigen has not been determined. No much larger clonotype is one base removed from it; base qualities were not supplied.

The sample here was PBMCs from blood, taken around 5 days after vaccination. The chain was built from TRBV6-2 or TRBV6-3 and TRBJ2-7, with the D gene uncertain. This TCR came from a man aged 50 to 59 who received an inactivated influenza vaccine. Donor details come from another sample of the same person, matched by shared clones. The CDR3 reads CASSYSTWRSYEQYF. DNA sequence: TGTGCCAGCAGTTACTCGACGTGGCGGTCCTACGAGCAGTACTTC.